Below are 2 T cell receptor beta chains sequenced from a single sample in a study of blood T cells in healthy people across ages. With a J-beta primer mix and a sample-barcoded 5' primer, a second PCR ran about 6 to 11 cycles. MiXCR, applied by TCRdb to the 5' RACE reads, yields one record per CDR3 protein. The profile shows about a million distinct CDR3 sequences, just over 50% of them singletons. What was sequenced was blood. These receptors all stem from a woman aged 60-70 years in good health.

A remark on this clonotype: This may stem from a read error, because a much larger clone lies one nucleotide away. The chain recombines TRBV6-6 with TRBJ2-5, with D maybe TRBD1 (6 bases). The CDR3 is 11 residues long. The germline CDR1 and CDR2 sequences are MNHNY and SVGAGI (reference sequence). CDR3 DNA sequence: TGTGCCGGCAGGGGTCAAGAGACCCAGTACTTC. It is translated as CAGRGQETQYF.

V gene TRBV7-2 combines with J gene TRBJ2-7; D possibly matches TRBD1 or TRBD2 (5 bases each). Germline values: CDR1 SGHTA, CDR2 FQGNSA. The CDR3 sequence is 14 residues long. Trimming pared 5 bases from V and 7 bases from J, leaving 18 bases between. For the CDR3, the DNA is TGTGCCAGCAGCCCGGGACCCCTCTCCAATGAGCAGTACTTC. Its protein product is CASSPGPLSNEQYF.